Each of the 29 T cell receptor beta chains below was sequenced from the same sample in a study of T cell responses to AZD1222 COVID-19 vaccine. Measured with immunoSEQ multiplex PCR; TCRdb has only the in-frame clones, and not every one. The sample gives 180,000 or so clones, 92% of which show up once; 1% to 1.5% is in the top ten. The sequences come from peripheral blood, collected 28 days after the second AZD1222 dose. The receptors were sampled from an adult who received the AZD1222 COVID-19 vaccine.

The chain recombines TRBV6-2 or TRBV6-3 with TRBJ2-1; TRBD2 matches 16 bases. The V gene end was trimmed by 4 bases and the J gene end by 7 bases; junction bases not matched to a gene: 16. The germline CDR1 and CDR2 sequences are MNHEY and SVGEGT. CDR3 length equals 20 residues. CDR3 loop: CASSFNPGLAGGPRENEQFF. For the CDR3, the DNA is TGTGCCAGCAGTTTCAATCCGGGACTAGCGGGGGGGCCGCGTGAGAATGAGCAGTTCTTC.

In this sample, this clone turned up a few times. The V call is TRBV29-1, the J call TRBJ1-1, with D perhaps TRBD1 (6 bases). The V end lost 6 bases, the J end lost 6 bases, and 14 bases lay between the germline ends. The CDR3 runs to 12 residues. CDR1 is SQVTM, CDR2 ANQGSEA, per germline. The CDR3 DNA sequence: TGCAGCGTGGTGGACAGACAGCCTGAAGCTTTCTTT. Amino acids: CSVVDRQPEAFF.

The chain couples TRBV18 to TRBJ1-3; no reliable D call. This CDR3 has 16 residues. Deletions cut 3 bases from V and 0 bases from J, with 12 bases between. Germline values: CDR1 KGHSH, CDR2 LQKENI. CDR3 sequence: CASSPLPDISGNTIYF. CDR3 bases: TGTGCCAGCTCACCCCTCCCGGATATCTCTGGAAACACCATATATTTT.

V and J are TRBV4-2 and TRBJ2-2; possible D gene TRBD2, 6 bases. V lost 4 bases, J lost 3 bases, and 9 bases lay in between. CDR1 LGHNA and CDR2 YNFKEQ come from the germline V gene. CDR3 length equals 14 residues. CDR3 sequence: CASSPGLYTGELFF. The CDR3 DNA sequence: TGTGCCAGCAGCCCGGGACTCTACACCGGGGAGCTGTTTTTT.

The chain couples TRBV29-1 to TRBJ2-7, with D maybe TRBD1 (5 bases). V lost 4 bases and J lost 2, with 12 bases in between. Germline CDR1 SQVTM, CDR2 ANQGSEA. The CDR3 extends over 13 amino acids. The CDR3 DNA reads TGCAGCGTTGCGGTACAGGCCGCCTACGAGCAGTACTTC. This sequence encodes CSVAVQAAYEQYF.

The chain links TRBV6-2 or TRBV6-3 to TRBJ1-2, with D possibly being TRBD1 (5 bases). CDR1 and CDR2 (germline): MNHEY, SVGEGT. V shed 2 bases and J shed 1 base, with 5 bases lying between them. The CDR3 totals 13 residues. CDR3 coding DNA: TGTGCCAGCAGTTACCAGGGTAACTATGGCTACACCTTC. Amino acids: CASSYQGNYGYTF.

V and J are TRBV3-1 (or the pseudogene TRBV3-2) and TRBJ1-2; D uncertain. The germline V gene has CDR1 LGHDT and CDR2 YNNKEL (reference sequence). The CDR3 has 13 amino acids. Trimming shortened V by 1 base and J by 5 bases, and 8 bases separated the two germline ends. CDR3 DNA: TGTGCCAGCAGCCAAGCCACCTCTTATGGCTACACCTTC. Translated, it gives CASSQATSYGYTF.

This clone was recorded a few times. For the CDR3, the DNA is TGTGCCAGCAGCTTAATGGGGGCGCTAACCTACGAGCAGTACTTC. Translated, it gives CASSLMGALTYEQYF. The chain carries TRBV7-2 and TRBJ2-7, with D maybe TRBD1 (6 bases). The V end was cut by 2 bases, the J end by 2 bases, with 13 bases between. The CDR3 is 15 amino acids. Germline V lookup: CDR1 SGHTA, CDR2 FQGNSA. The full variable domain, in which reference TRBV7-2 and TRBJ2-7 provide the parts outside the CDR3, is GAGVSQSPSNKVTEKGKDVELRCDPISGHTALYWYRQSLGQGLEFLIYFQGNSAPDKSGLPSDRFSAERTGGSVSTLTIQRTQQEDSAVYLCASSLMGALTYEQYFGPGTRLTVT.

Turning to this clone: The same CDR3 is also encoded by other DNA sequences in this sample. The chain combines TRBV30 with TRBJ1-2; D is unresolved. The CDR3 is made up of 12 amino acids. Germline-derived CDR1 and CDR2 are GTSNPN and SVGIG (reference sequence). V lost 3 bases, J lost 2 bases, and 7 bases lay in between. The CDR3 sequence is CAWSRGNYGYTF. CDR3 DNA sequence: TGTGCCTGGAGCCGCGGAAACTATGGCTACACCTTC.

The chain links TRBV20-1 to TRBJ2-5; D is ambiguous. Germline values: CDR1 DFQATT, CDR2 SNEGSKA (reference sequence). V lost 1 base, J lost 7 bases, and 4 bases lay in between. This CDR3 comprises 10 residues. CDR3 protein: CSARGGTQYF. The CDR3 coding sequence is TGCAGTGCTAGAGGCGGGACCCAGTACTTC.

This sequence joins TRBV15 and TRBJ1-6; 7 positions agree with TRBD1. J lost 0 bases, V lost 1 base, and 0 bases had no gene match. This CDR3 has 16 amino acids. Germline-derived CDR1 and CDR2 are LNHNV and YYDKDF (reference sequence). CDR3: CATSRGDSSYNSPLHF. CDR3 coding DNA: TGTGCCACCAGCAGAGGGGACAGCTCCTATAATTCACCCCTCCACTTT. Looking up the rest from reference TRBV15 and TRBJ1-6 gives the full variable domain: DAMVIQNPRYQVTQFGKPVTLSCSQTLNHNVMYWYQQKSSQAPKLLFHYYDKDFNNEADTPDNFQSRRPNTSFCFLDIRSPGLGDTAMYLCATSRGDSSYNSPLHFGNGTRLTVT.

This chain uses TRBV4-1 with TRBJ1-2, with TRBD1 matching over 9 bases. The trim removed 2 bases at V and 4 bases at J, leaving 2 bases unmatched. The V gene's germline CDR1 is MGHRA and CDR2 YSYEKL. This CDR3 contains 14 residues. CDR3 sequence: CASSQSGQGYGYTF. The CDR3 bases are TGCGCCAGCAGCCAATCGGGACAGGGCTATGGCTACACCTTC.

This chain connects TRBV6-5 to TRBJ2-7; D might be TRBD1 (5 bases). The CDR3 sequence is 11 residues long. Germline V gives CDR1 MNHEY, CDR2 SVGAGI. CDR3 amino acids: CASGPPVEQYF. The CDR3 nucleotides are TGTGCTTCAGGGCCCCCCGTCGAGCAGTACTTC.

This clone was counted once. The chain has TRBV2 and TRBJ2-1; a possible D gene is TRBD1 (6 bases). V dropped 11 bases and J dropped 7 bases, with 15 bases sitting between them. Germline V gene data show CDR1 as SNHLY and CDR2 as FYNNEI. The CDR3 consists of 12 residues. Written as DNA, the CDR3 is TGTGCCCTGGGGCAGGGGAGAAATGAGCAGTTCTTC. Protein: CALGQGRNEQFF.

The J gene is TRBJ1-4, the V gene TRBV5-8; 8 bases are shared with TRBD1. Germline assignment: CDR1 SGHTS and CDR2 YDEGEE. The V segment lost 3 bases and the J segment 5 bases; nucleotides outside the gene matches: 6. This CDR3 spans 15 amino acids. CDR3 bases: TGTGCCAGCAGCTCAAACAGGGGGGGGAATGAAAAACTGTTTTTT. Residues: CASSSNRGGNEKLFF.

The rearrangement links TRBV6-2 or TRBV6-3 to TRBJ1-1, with D possibly TRBD1 on 6 matching bases. This CDR3 is built from 15 residues. CDR1 MNHEY and CDR2 SVGEGT come from the germline V gene. The V end was cut by 2 bases, the J end by 2 bases, with 12 bases between. The CDR3 protein is CASSYAGGGNTEAFF. The CDR3 nucleotides read TGTGCCAGCAGTTACGCTGGAGGGGGAAACACTGAAGCTTTCTTT.

The chain carries TRBV19 and TRBJ2-7, with 10 bases matching TRBD2. This CDR3 has 15 amino acids. With V trimmed by 3 bases and J by 0 bases, 2 bases remained unmatched. Germline lookup yields CDR1 LNHDA and CDR2 SQIVND (reference sequence). The CDR3 loop is CASSMASGSSYEQYF. The CDR3 DNA sequence: TGTGCCAGTAGTATGGCTAGCGGGAGCTCCTACGAGCAGTACTTC.

V is TRBV4-2 and J is TRBJ2-7, with a possible D match to TRBD2 (6 bases). The CDR3 extends over 14 amino acids. The ends were cut back, 4 bases at V and 6 bases at J, with 16 bases in the middle. The V gene's germline CDR1 is LGHNA and CDR2 YNFKEQ. CDR3 DNA: TGTGCCAGCAGCCCGTCCTCGGGGAGGTCCGAGCAGTACTTC. Encoded protein: CASSPSSGRSEQYF.

The gene calls are TRBV3-1 (or the pseudogene TRBV3-2) and TRBJ2-7; 7 bases line up with TRBD1. CDR1 is LGHDT, CDR2 YNNKEL, per germline (reference sequence). The V segment lost 0 bases and the J segment 4 bases; nucleotides outside the gene matches: 12. CDR3 length equals 17 residues. For the CDR3, the DNA is TGTGCCAGCAGCCAAGAGCCTTTACGGGACAGATATTACGAGCAGTACTTC. It codes for CASSQEPLRDRYYEQYF.

The chain combines TRBV6-5 with TRBJ2-7; weak D call: TRBD2 (5 bases). V was cut by 8 bases and J by 4 bases, with 6 bases left in between. CDR1 is MNHEY and CDR2 is SVGAGI in the germline V gene. The CDR3 loop spans 10 amino acids. The CDR3 reads CASGEYEQYF. The CDR3 DNA is TGTGCCAGCGGGGAGTACGAGCAGTACTTC.

The chain has TRBV11-2 and TRBJ2-3, with 12 bases aligning to TRBD2. The CDR3 is made up of 19 amino acids. Germline V lookup: CDR1 SGHAT, CDR2 FQNNGV. J gave up 3 bases and V 3 bases, and 13 bases lay outside the gene matches. The CDR3 nucleotides are TGTGCCAGCAGCTTTATGCCGACTAGCGGGAGAATTGGGACAGATACGCAGTATTTT. Translation gives CASSFMPTSGRIGTDTQYF. Drawing the rest from reference TRBV11-2 and TRBJ2-3, the complete variable domain is EAGVAQSPRYKIIEKRQSVAFWCNPISGHATLYWYQQILGQGPKLLIQFQNNGVVDDSQLPKDRFSAERLKGVDSTLKIQPAKLEDSAVYLCASSFMPTSGRIGTDTQYFGPGTRLTVL.

The rearrangement links TRBV7-3 to TRBJ2-7; 8 bases align to TRBD2. This CDR3 region has 15 residues. J gave up 0 bases and V 5 bases, and 6 bases lay outside the gene matches. Per germline, CDR1 SGHTA and CDR2 FQGTGA. CDR3 sequence (DNA): TGTGCCAGCAGCCCCCGGGGGGGTAGCTCCTACGAGCAGTACTTC. Its translation: CASSPRGGSSYEQYF.

This chain uses TRBV7-2 with TRBJ2-5; no clear D. The CDR3 spans 14 residues. V shed 1 base and J shed 5 bases, with 11 bases lying between them. The germline V gene encodes CDR1 SGHTA and CDR2 FQGNSA. The CDR3 nucleotides are TGTGCCAGCAGCTTAGTGGCCTTAGGGGAGACCCAGTACTTC. Translated, it gives CASSLVALGETQYF.

The V gene is TRBV5-4, the J gene TRBJ2-7; TRBD1 matches 9 bases. Germline V gene lookup returns CDR1 SGHNT and CDR2 YYREEE (reference sequence). With 0 bases clipped from V and 4 bases from J, the junction kept 5 bases outside the gene matches. The CDR3 length is 15 residues. The CDR3 DNA sequence: TGTGCCAGCAGCTTGGCCGGGACAGGGACTTACGAGCAGTACTTC. Protein: CASSLAGTGTYEQYF. Filled out from reference TRBV5-4 and TRBJ2-7, the complete variable domain reads ETGVTQSPTHLIKTRGQQVTLRCSSQSGHNTVSWYQQALGQGPQFIFQYYREEENGRGNFPPRFSGLQFPNYSSELNVNALELDDSALYLCASSLAGTGTYEQYFGPGTRLTVT.

This clone was seen a single time. V is TRBV7-3 and J is TRBJ2-1, with D perhaps given as TRBD1 or TRBD2 (5 bases each). The germline V gene has CDR1 SGHTA and CDR2 FQGTGA. Trimming stripped 0 bases from V and 6 bases from J, with 6 bases between. There are 13 residues in the CDR3. This chain's CDR3 is CASSLTRGNEQFF. For the CDR3, the DNA is TGTGCCAGCAGCTTAACGAGGGGCAATGAGCAGTTCTTC.

In the case of this clone: An end of the junction does not agree with germline; a read error may underlie this. V gene TRBV7-7 combines with J gene TRBJ1-1, with TRBD1 matching 7 bases. Germline CDR1 reads SSHAT; CDR2 reads FNYEAQ (reference sequence). The CDR3 has 15 residues. CDR3 region: CASSPVEGAGTEAFF. CDR3 in DNA: TGTGCTAGCAGCCCCGTAGAGGGGGCAGGCACTGAAGCTTTCTTT.

The chain employs TRBV27 and TRBJ2-3, with 8 bases aligning to TRBD2. The V segment lost 5 bases and the J segment 6 bases; nucleotides outside the gene matches: 7. This CDR3 has 14 residues. Germline loops: CDR1 MNHEY, CDR2 SMNVEV (reference sequence). The CDR3 is CASSPGTRGDTQYF. The CDR3 region has the DNA TGTGCCAGCAGTCCCGGGACTAGGGGGGATACGCAGTATTTT.

This sequence joins TRBV18 and TRBJ1-2; D not certain. CDR3 length: 15 amino acids. CDR1 and CDR2 (germline): KGHSH, LQKENI. V gave up 2 bases and J gave up 7 bases, with 17 bases separating them. The CDR3 sequence is CASSPSRSSPRGYTF. The CDR3 bases are TGTGCCAGCTCACCAAGTCGGTCCTCCCCTCGTGGCTACACCTTC.

In DNA form, the CDR3 reads TGCGCCAGCAGCTCCGGGAGTGGTAATCAGCCCCAGCATTTT. This translates into CASSSGSGNQPQHF. The chain is built from TRBV5-1 and TRBJ1-5, with D unclear. The CDR3 extends over 14 amino acids. V gave up 3 bases and J gave up 4 bases, with 11 bases separating them. Germline loops: CDR1 SGHRS, CDR2 YFSETQ.